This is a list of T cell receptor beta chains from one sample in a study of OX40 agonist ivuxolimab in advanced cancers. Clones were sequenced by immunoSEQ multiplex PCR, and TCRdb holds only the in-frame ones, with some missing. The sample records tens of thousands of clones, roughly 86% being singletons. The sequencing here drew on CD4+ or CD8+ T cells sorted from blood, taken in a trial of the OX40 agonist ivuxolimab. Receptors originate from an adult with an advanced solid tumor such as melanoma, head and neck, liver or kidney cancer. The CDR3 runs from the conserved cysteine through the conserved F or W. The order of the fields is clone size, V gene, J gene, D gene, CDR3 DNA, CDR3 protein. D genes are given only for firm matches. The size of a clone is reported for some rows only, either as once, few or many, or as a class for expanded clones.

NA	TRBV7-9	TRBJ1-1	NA	TGTGCCAGCAGCTCCCCCCCTAGAGAAGCTTTCTTT	CASSSPPREAFF
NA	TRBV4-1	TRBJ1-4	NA	TGCGCCAGCAGCCAACGAGGGACTGAAGAAAAACTGTTTTTT	CASSQRGTEEKLFF
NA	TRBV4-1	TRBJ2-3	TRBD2	TGCGCCAGCAGCAGCCTAGCGGGAGATCGCACAGATACGCAGTATTTT	CASSSLAGDRTDTQYF
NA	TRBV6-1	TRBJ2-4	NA	TGTGCCAGCAGGGCCGAGTGGACCGAGAGGAACATTCAGTACTTC	CASRAEWTERNIQYF
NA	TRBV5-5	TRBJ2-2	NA	TGTGCCAGCAGCTTCTTTCGGGGGTCGGGCACCGGGGAGCTGTTTTTT	CASSFFRGSGTGELFF
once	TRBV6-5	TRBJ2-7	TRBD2	TGTGCCAGCAAAGCTAGCGGGGGAACCTACGAGCAGTACTTC	CASKASGGTYEQYF
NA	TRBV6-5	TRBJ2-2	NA	TGTGCCAGCAGCCCGATCGCAGGGCCGTCCGGGGAGCTGTTTTTT	CASSPIAGPSGELFF
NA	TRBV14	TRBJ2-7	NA	TGTGCCAGCAGCCACCCGGGAACCTACGAGCAGTACTTC	CASSHPGTYEQYF
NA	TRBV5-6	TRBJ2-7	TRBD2	TGTGCCAGCAGCTTGGAATTTGCTAGCGGGAGGGCGTACGAGCAGTACTTC	CASSLEFASGRAYEQYF
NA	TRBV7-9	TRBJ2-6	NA	TGTGCCAGCAGAGTCGGGGCTTTGGGGGCCAACGTCCTGACTTTC	CASRVGALGANVLTF
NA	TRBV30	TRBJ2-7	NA	TGTGCCTGGAGACCAAAAGGGACATCCTACGAGCAGTACTTC	CAWRPKGTSYEQYF
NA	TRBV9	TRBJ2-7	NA	TGTGCCAGCAGTGACAACCGGGACCCTCGGGAGCAGTACTTC	CASSDNRDPREQYF
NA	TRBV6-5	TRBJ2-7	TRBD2	TGTGCCAGCAGCATAAGCGGGAGGGCCTACGAGCAGTACTTC	CASSISGRAYEQYF
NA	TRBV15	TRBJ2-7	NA	TGTGCCACCGGGCTGCGAGGCTACGAGCAGTACTTC	CATGLRGYEQYF